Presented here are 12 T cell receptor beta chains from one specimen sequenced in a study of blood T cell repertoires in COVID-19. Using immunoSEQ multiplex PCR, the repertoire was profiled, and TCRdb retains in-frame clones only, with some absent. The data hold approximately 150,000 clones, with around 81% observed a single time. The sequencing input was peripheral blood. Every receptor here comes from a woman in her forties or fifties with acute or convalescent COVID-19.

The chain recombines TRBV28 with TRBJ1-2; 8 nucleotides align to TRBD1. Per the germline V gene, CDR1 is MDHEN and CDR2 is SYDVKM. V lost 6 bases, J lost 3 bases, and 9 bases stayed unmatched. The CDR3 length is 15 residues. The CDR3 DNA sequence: TGTGCCAGCAGCAATTCGCGGACAGGGTACTATGGCTACACCTTC. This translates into CASSNSRTGYYGYTF.

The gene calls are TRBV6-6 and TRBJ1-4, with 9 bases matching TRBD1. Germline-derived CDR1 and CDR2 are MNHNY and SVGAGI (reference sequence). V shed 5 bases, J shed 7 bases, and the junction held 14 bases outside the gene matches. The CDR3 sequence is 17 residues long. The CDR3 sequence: CASSLGTGRALGEKLFF. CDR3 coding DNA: TGTGCCAGCAGTCTCGGGACAGGGAGGGCCCTTGGTGAAAAACTGTTTTTT.

CDR3: CASSPATGSGTEAFF. Here the CDR3 DNA reads TGTGCCAGCAGCCCAGCGACAGGGTCAGGCACTGAAGCTTTCTTT. The J gene is TRBJ1-1, the V gene TRBV7-6; the match to TRBD1 covers 7 bases. The CDR3 totals 15 residues. V trimming: 5 bases; J trimming: 4 bases; junction bases outside the gene matches: 10. The germline V gene has CDR1 SGHVS and CDR2 FNYEAQ.

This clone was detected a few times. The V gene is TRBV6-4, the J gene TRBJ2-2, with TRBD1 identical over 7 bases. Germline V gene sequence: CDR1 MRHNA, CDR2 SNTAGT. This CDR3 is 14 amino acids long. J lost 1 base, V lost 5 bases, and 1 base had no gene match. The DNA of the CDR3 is TGTGCCAGCAGTAGGACAGGGAACACCGGGGAGCTGTTTTTT. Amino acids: CASSRTGNTGELFF.

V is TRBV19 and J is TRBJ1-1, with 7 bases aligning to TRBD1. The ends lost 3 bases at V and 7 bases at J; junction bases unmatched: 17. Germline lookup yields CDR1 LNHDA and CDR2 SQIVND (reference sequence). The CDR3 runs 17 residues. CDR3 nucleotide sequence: TGTGCCAGTAGTATTACCGGGACAGCTCTGAAAATCGGTGAAGCTTTCTTT. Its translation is CASSITGTALKIGEAFF. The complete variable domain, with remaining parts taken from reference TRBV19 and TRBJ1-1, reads DGGITQSPKYLFRKEGQNVTLSCEQNLNHDAMYWYRQDPGQGLRLIYYSQIVNDFQKGDIAEGYSVSREKKESFPLTVTSAQKNPTAFYLCASSITGTALKIGEAFFGQGTRLTVV.

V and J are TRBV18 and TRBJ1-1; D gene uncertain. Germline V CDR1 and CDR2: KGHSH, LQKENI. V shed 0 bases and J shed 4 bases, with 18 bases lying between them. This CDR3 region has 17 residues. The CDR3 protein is CASSPPNPHGSPTEAFF. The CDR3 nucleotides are TGTGCCAGCTCACCACCTAATCCTCACGGTAGTCCCACTGAAGCTTTCTTT.

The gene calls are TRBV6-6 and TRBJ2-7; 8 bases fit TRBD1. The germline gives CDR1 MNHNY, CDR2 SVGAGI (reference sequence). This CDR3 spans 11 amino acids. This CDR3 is CASSYGDRLEV. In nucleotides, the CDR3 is TGTGCCAGCAGTTACGGGGACAGGCTTGAGGTC.

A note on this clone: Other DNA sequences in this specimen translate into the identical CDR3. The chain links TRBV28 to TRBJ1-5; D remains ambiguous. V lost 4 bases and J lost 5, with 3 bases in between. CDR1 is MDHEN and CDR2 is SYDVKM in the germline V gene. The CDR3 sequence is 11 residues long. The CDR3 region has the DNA TGTGCCAGCAGTTCAGATCAGCCCCAGCATTTT. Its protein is CASSSDQPQHF.

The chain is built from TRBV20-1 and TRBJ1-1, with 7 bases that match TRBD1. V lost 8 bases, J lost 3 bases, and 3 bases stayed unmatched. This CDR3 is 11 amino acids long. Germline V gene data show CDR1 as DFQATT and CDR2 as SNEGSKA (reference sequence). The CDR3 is CSRQGDTEAFF. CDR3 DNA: TGCAGTAGACAGGGCGACACTGAAGCTTTCTTT.

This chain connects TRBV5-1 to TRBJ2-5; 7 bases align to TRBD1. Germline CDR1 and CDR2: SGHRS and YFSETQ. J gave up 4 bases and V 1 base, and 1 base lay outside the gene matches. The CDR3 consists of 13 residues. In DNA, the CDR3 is TGCGCCAGCAGCTTGACAGGGGTAGAGACCCAGTACTTC. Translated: CASSLTGVETQYF.

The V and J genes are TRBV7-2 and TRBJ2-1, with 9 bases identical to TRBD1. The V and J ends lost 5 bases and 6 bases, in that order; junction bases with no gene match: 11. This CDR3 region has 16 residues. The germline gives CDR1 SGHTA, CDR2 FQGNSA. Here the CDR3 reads CASSKRTGQGSNEQFF. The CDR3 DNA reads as TGTGCCAGCAGCAAAAGGACGGGACAGGGATCCAATGAGCAGTTCTTC.

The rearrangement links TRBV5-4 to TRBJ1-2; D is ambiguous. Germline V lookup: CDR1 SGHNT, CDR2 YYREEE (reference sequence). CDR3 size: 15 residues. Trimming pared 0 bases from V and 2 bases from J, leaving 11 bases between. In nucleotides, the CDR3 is TGTGCCAGCAGCTTGGGCTCCTCCCAGAACTATGGCTACACCTTC. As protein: CASSLGSSQNYGYTF.